This T cell receptor beta chain stems from a study of T cell changes during pregnancy in multiple sclerosis. This clone was recorded once. The protocol was immunoSEQ multiplex PCR, while the TCRdb copy is restricted to in-frame clones and leaves out a portion. This table has approximately 20,000 clones, over 75% appearing once. The CDR3 sequence is 16 residues long. Germline loops: CDR1 SGHDT, CDR2 YYEEEE. Trimming shortened V by 0 bases and J by 0 bases, and 12 bases separated the two germline ends. The sample consisted of CD8+ T cells from peripheral blood mononuclear cells, taken after pregnancy. The receptor was derived from a female donor in good health, enrolled as a control in a pregnancy study. J is TRBJ1-1 and V is TRBV5-6; D gene ambiguous. Written as DNA, the CDR3 is TGTGCCAGCAGCTTGGCGGCGGGCCCTATGAACACTGAAGCTTTCTTT. It translates to CASSLAAGPMNTEAFF.